This TCR beta chain was sequenced during a study of blood T cells in healthy people across ages. About the research overall: Template switching recovered approximately one barcoded beta molecule for every two T cells.

Notes on the study in general: Because donor CMV status was unknown, expanded clonotype changes were possibly confounded. Across the age range, TCR beta diversity per million T cells fell in a roughly linear way.

The authors ran a second PCR of 7 to 11 cycles using a sample-barcoded 5' primer and a J-beta primer mix. TCRdb itself ran the 5' RACE reads through MiXCR, one entry per CDR3 protein. The table has around 670,000 distinct CDR3 sequences, approximately 30% seen once. Per the germline V gene, CDR1 is GTSNPN and CDR2 is SVGIG (reference sequence). V lost 1 base to trimming and J lost 12 bases, with 12 bases between them. This CDR3 is built from 12 residues. This clonotype was detected a few times. Its antigen is still unknown. Material: blood. The clonotype comes from a woman over 75 in good health. The J gene is TRBJ1-4, the V gene TRBV30; D is ambiguous. The CDR3 region has the DNA TGTGCCTGGAGTGCCCAACATGGAGAACTGTTTTTT. Residues: CAWSAQHGELFF.